This is a list of T cell receptor beta chains from one sample in a study of blood T cell repertoires in COVID-19. The assay was immunoSEQ multiplex PCR, and TCRdb's table has in-frame clones only and misses some. The sample lists under 65,000 clones, roughly nine tenths seen once, with over 2% in the top ten. Sequenced input: peripheral blood. The receptors shown here come from a human donor in a cohort sampled during active COVID-19. CDR3s include the opening cysteine and the closing phenylalanine or tryptophan. D genes are given only for firm matches. Clone size is given for some rows only: seen once, a few or many times, or a class if the clone is expanded.

d_call | clone_size | j_call | v_call | cdr3_aa | cdr3_nt
NA | NA | TRBJ1-2 | TRBV5-5 | CASSWTLPGETNYGYTF | TGTGCCAGCAGCTGGACTTTACCAGGGGAAACTAACTATGGCTACACCTTC
TRBD2 | once | TRBJ2-5 | TRBV6-5 | CASSTEREAGETQYF | TGTGCCAGCAGTACCGAGCGGGAGGCGGGGGAGACCCAGTACTTC
NA | NA | TRBJ1-1 | TRBV30 | CAWAHSGGNTEAFF | TGTGCCTGGGCTCATTCCGGTGGGAACACTGAAGCTTTCTTT
NA | NA | TRBJ1-3 | TRBV18 | CASSQNDGVSGNTIYF | TGTGCCAGCTCACAAAACGACGGGGTTTCAGGAAACACCATATATTTT
TRBD2 | once | TRBJ2-7 | TRBV6-6 | CASSPSGGATKEQYF | TGTGCCAGCAGTCCGAGCGGGGGTGCGACGAAGGAGCAGTACTTC
TRBD2 | NA | TRBJ2-1 | TRBV29-1 | CSVEDPTSGTSNEQFF | TGCAGCGTTGAAGACCCGACTAGCGGGACGAGCAATGAGCAGTTCTTC
NA | NA | TRBJ2-7 | TRBV4-3 | CASSSTGDLGEQYF | TGCGCCAGCAGCTCTACAGGAGACCTCGGAGAGCAGTACTTC
TRBD2 | NA | TRBJ2-5 | TRBV7-2 | CASSLGGVQETQYF | TGTGCCAGCAGCTTGGGGGGGGTACAAGAGACCCAGTACTTC
NA | few | TRBJ1-5 | TRBV18 | CASSPQGGQPQHF | TGTGCCAGCTCACCCCAGGGAGGACAGCCCCAGCATTTT
NA | NA | TRBJ1-2 | TRBV4-1 | CASSQAGVYYGYTF | TGCGCCAGCAGCCAAGCGGGGGTCTACTATGGCTACACCTTC
TRBD2 | NA | TRBJ2-3 | TRBV6-5 | CASRSGRAFPDTQYF | TGTGCCAGCAGAAGCGGGAGGGCCTTCCCAGATACGCAGTATTTT
NA | NA | TRBJ1-6 | TRBV7-9 | CASSFFRLSKLEGSPLHF | TGTGCCAGCAGCTTTTTCCGCTTAAGCAAGCTAGAGGGTTCACCCCTCCACTTT